This is a list of T cell receptor beta chains from one sample in a study of OX40 agonist ivuxolimab in advanced cancers. Using immunoSEQ multiplex PCR, the repertoire was profiled, and TCRdb retains in-frame clones only, with some absent. The sample includes over 150,000 clones, approximately 94% seen only once; the top ten take about 0.31%. The sample was CD4+ or CD8+ T cells sorted from blood, taken in a trial of the OX40 agonist ivuxolimab. The receptors originated from an adult with an advanced solid tumor such as melanoma, head and neck, liver or kidney cancer. Both conserved end residues are part of each CDR3. The order of the fields is J gene, D gene, clone size, V gene, CDR3 DNA, CDR3 protein. A D gene is named only where the DNA matches it firmly. Clone size is given for some rows only: seen once, a few or many times, or a class if the clone is expanded.

>TRBJ2-1|TRBD1|once|TRBV7-2
TGTGCCAGCAGCTTACTACAGGGGACGATTCTGCAGTTCTTC
CASSLLQGTILQFF
>TRBJ2-5|.|.|TRBV11-2
TGTGCCAGCAGCTTAGAAATTGGGGGAGAGACCCAGTACTTC
CASSLEIGGETQYF
>TRBJ1-1|.|.|TRBV6-6
TGTGCCAGCAGGTGGGACACTGAAGCTTTCTTT
CASRWDTEAFF
>TRBJ2-3|.|.|TRBV2
TGTGCCAGCTCTGGGGGCCGCACAGATACGCAGTATTTT
CASSGGRTDTQYF
>TRBJ2-5|.|.|TRBV27
TGTGCCAGCAGGCGTAATCTCCGGGAGACCCAGTACTTC
CASRRNLRETQYF
>TRBJ2-7|.|.|TRBV7-2
TGTGCCAGCAGCTTCCCCCACCAACGAGGGATGTATCAGTACTTC
CASSFPHQRGMYQYF
>TRBJ1-5|.|.|TRBV13
TGTGCCAGCAGCCAGCGGGACTCCAATCAGCCCCAGCATTTT
CASSQRDSNQPQHF
>TRBJ2-3|TRBD1|.|TRBV6-5
TGTGCCAGCAGTTACTTGGCAGGGGGTGCCAAGGATACGCAGTATTTT
CASSYLAGGAKDTQYF
>TRBJ2-3|.|.|TRBV19
TGTGCCAGTAGTTTCCAGCACACCCTCGATACGCAGTATTTT
CASSFQHTLDTQYF
>TRBJ2-3|TRBD1|once|TRBV5-4
TGTGCCAGCAGCTTCAGACAGGGGGCTCAGGTAGATACGCAGTATTTT
CASSFRQGAQVDTQYF
>TRBJ1-5|TRBD1|.|TRBV28
TGTGCCAGCAGTTTGCCAGGGGGCAGTCAGCCCCAGCATTTT
CASSLPGGSQPQHF
>TRBJ2-3|.|.|TRBV4-1
TGCGCCAGCAGCCAAGAGCCCCCGTATACGCAGTATTTT
CASSQEPPYTQYF
>TRBJ1-3|.|once|TRBV29-1
TGCAGCGTTGCGGCCTCTGGAAACACCATATATTTT
CSVAASGNTIYF
>TRBJ1-5|.|.|TRBV5-1
TGCGCCAGCAGCTTGGGGAGCAATCAGCCCCAGCATTTT
CASSLGSNQPQHF
>TRBJ2-5|.|.|TRBV2
TGTGCCAGCAGTGAAAGGGAGACCCAGTACTTC
CASSERETQYF
>TRBJ1-4|TRBD1|.|TRBV18
TGTGCCAGCTCACCACCGCAGGGACAGGGTGCTGACGGAAAACTGTTTTTT
CASSPPQGQGADGKLFF
>TRBJ2-3|.|.|TRBV6-1
TGTGCCAGCAGTCTTACAGGAGACCGCACAGATACGCAGTATTTT
CASSLTGDRTDTQYF
>TRBJ1-3|.|.|TRBV9
TGTGCCAGCAGCCCCTCCCCCGGGATATCTGGAAACACCATATATTTT
CASSPSPGISGNTIYF
>TRBJ1-2|TRBD1|.|TRBV7-9
TGTGCCAGCAGCTCGGGGACAGCTGGACACTCTTACACCTTC
CASSSGTAGHSYTF
>TRBJ2-1|TRBD2|.|TRBV7-8
TGTGCCAGCAGCCTGACTAGCGGGGTCCCCTCCTACAATGAGCAGTTCTTC
CASSLTSGVPSYNEQFF
>TRBJ2-7|TRBD2|.|TRBV18
TGTGCCAGCTCACCCTCCGGGACTAGTAGTTACGAGCAGTACTTC
CASSPSGTSSYEQYF
>TRBJ1-5|.|.|TRBV5-5
TGTGCCAGCAGCTTGGACAGGGCCAATCAGCCCCAGCATTTT
CASSLDRANQPQHF
>TRBJ2-1|.|.|TRBV9
TGTGCCAGCAGCGTACGGGGCGGAGGAGGGGGTGAGCAGTTCTTC
CASSVRGGGGGEQFF
>TRBJ1-6|.|.|TRBV18
TGTGCCAGCTCACCTTCCACGGGTAATTCACCCCTCCACTTT
CASSPSTGNSPLHF
>TRBJ1-5|TRBD1|.|TRBV27
TGTGCCAGCAGTCCACAGGGGGCAGAACAGCCCCAGCATTTT
CASSPQGAEQPQHF
>TRBJ1-5|.|few|TRBV6-6
TGTGCCAGCGTTTCCCGAATTTCCAATCAGCCCCAGCATTTT
CASVSRISNQPQHF
>TRBJ1-2|.|.|TRBV6-1
TGTGCACTTAACGAGGGCAGGTCTGTCCATGGCTACACCTTC
CALNEGRSVHGYTF
>TRBJ2-5|.|.|TRBV5-1
TGCGCCAGCAGCAGATTTACAGGAGATGAAGAGACCCAGTACTTC
CASSRFTGDEETQYF
>TRBJ1-1|.|.|TRBV10-1
TGCGCCAGCAGTGAGTCGAGCGTGAACACTGAAGCTTTCTTT
CASSESSVNTEAFF
>TRBJ1-1|.|.|TRBV5-5
TGTGCCAGCAGCTTCGGGGGTTCCGCGAACACTGAAGCTTTCTTT
CASSFGGSANTEAFF
>TRBJ1-4|.|.|TRBV28
TGTGCCAGCAGTGCCGGGAACAAAAATGAAAAACTGTTTTTT
CASSAGNKNEKLFF
>TRBJ1-5|.|.|TRBV27
TGTGCCAGCACCTCCCTACGAGGGAAAGGCAATCAGCCCCAGCATTTT
CASTSLRGKGNQPQHF
>TRBJ2-1|.|.|TRBV19
TGTGCCAGTAGTAACCAAGGTAATACTGAGCAGTTCTTC
CASSNQGNTEQFF
>TRBJ2-3|.|.|TRBV4-1
TGCGCCAGCAGCCAACTGGGGGACACAGATACGCAGTATTTT
CASSQLGDTDTQYF
>TRBJ2-7|TRBD2|.|TRBV7-2
TGTGCCAGCAGCTTTTACCGGGAGGGCGAGCAGTACTTC
CASSFYREGEQYF
>TRBJ1-2|TRBD1|.|TRBV6-6
TGTGCCAGCACCCGGACAGGGGAGGCCTATGGCTACACCTTC
CASTRTGEAYGYTF
>TRBJ1-6|.|few|TRBV2
TGTGCCAGCAGTGAAACAGGAGGAGTGAGATCACCCCTCCACTTT
CASSETGGVRSPLHF
>TRBJ1-2|.|.|TRBV7-2
TGTGCCAGCAGCTTAGATGCCCTGTCCGGCTACACCTTC
CASSLDALSGYTF
>TRBJ2-3|TRBD2|.|TRBV6-5
TGTGCCAGCAGTTACTCTTACGGACTAGGGGCAGATACGCAGTATTTT
CASSYSYGLGADTQYF
>TRBJ1-4|.|.|TRBV5-4
TGTGCCAGCAGCTGGGGGACCGCCGGGGGGAATGAAAAACTGTTTTTT
CASSWGTAGGNEKLFF
>TRBJ2-1|TRBD2|.|TRBV15
TGTGCCACCAGCAGAGACGAGCGGGAGGGAGTAAAGTCCTACAATGAGCAGTTCTTC
CATSRDEREGVKSYNEQFF
>TRBJ1-2|.|.|TRBV2
TGTGCCAGCAGTGTACGACAAAGCTATGGCTACACCTTC
CASSVRQSYGYTF
>TRBJ2-5|.|.|TRBV5-1
TGCGCCAGCAGCTTGAGTTCTGGCCAAGAGACCCAGTACTTC
CASSLSSGQETQYF
>TRBJ2-7|.|.|TRBV10-2
TGCGCCAGCAGTGAGTCGAGACTGGGGGAGCAGTACTTC
CASSESRLGEQYF
>TRBJ2-7|TRBD1|.|TRBV29-1
TGCAGCGCCACGGACAGGGGACCGGGGGAGCAGTACTTC
CSATDRGPGEQYF
>TRBJ2-1|.|.|TRBV19
TGTGCCAGTAGAGCAGGGCCAGGTTACAATGAGCAGTTCTTC
CASRAGPGYNEQFF
>TRBJ1-1|.|.|TRBV18
TGTGCCAGCTCACCTCCCCAACAGGGAACAGCTTTCTTT
CASSPPQQGTAFF
>TRBJ2-4|TRBD2|.|TRBV5-4
TGTGCCAGCAGTACCGGGGGGGGAAACATTCAGTACTTC
CASSTGGGNIQYF
>TRBJ1-1|.|.|TRBV9
TGTGCCAGCAGCACCGGCCCGAACACTGAAGCTTTCTTT
CASSTGPNTEAFF
>TRBJ2-3|TRBD1|.|TRBV19
TGTGCCAGTGAGGGGGCCGGGGTGGATACGCAGTATTTT
CASEGAGVDTQYF
>TRBJ1-5|.|once|TRBV6-5
TGTGCCAGCAGTTTGGGAGGGAATAGCAATCAGCCCCAGCATTTT
CASSLGGNSNQPQHF
>TRBJ2-6|.|.|TRBV6-4
TGTGCCAGCAGTGACGGGGATGCTGGGGCCAACGTCCTGACTTTC
CASSDGDAGANVLTF
>TRBJ2-7|TRBD2|.|TRBV5-4
TGCGCCAGCAGCCAAGATCAACTAGCGGGAACCTACGAGCAGTACTTC
CASSQDQLAGTYEQYF
>TRBJ1-1|.|.|TRBV9
TGTGCCAGCAGCTCCCGGCCCTCCCCCACCTTAGCTTTCTTT
CASSSRPSPTLAFF
>TRBJ1-5|.|.|TRBV2
TGTGCCAGCAGTGCGAGGGGTGGCAATCAGCCCCAGCATTTT
CASSARGGNQPQHF
>TRBJ1-1|TRBD1|.|TRBV7-3
TGTGCCAGCAGTAGGACAGGGTTGCAACCTTTCTTT
CASSRTGLQPFF
>TRBJ1-1|TRBD1|.|TRBV7-2
TGTGCCAGCAGCCAACTCAGGGGGGTCACTGAAGCTTTCTTT
CASSQLRGVTEAFF